This is a list of T cell receptor beta chains from one sample in a study of cytomegalovirus exposure and HLA in healthy donors. This table comes from immunoSEQ multiplex PCR, and its TCRdb copy is limited to in-frame clones, with some not included. The table records under 150,000 clones, approximately 80% of them present only once. The material sequenced was PBMCs. All receptors come from a woman between 35 and 50 years old in good health and CMV-seronegative. CDR3s include the opening cysteine and the closing phenylalanine or tryptophan. D genes are given only for firm matches. Rows may omit the clone size; those that give it use once, few, many or a size class.

d_gene: -
j_gene: TRBJ1-1
abundance: -
v_gene: TRBV13
CDR3aa: CASSYRVGGTEAFF
CDR3nt: TGTGCCAGCAGCTACAGGGTGGGGGGGACTGAAGCTTTCTTT

d_gene: -
j_gene: TRBJ2-7
abundance: once
v_gene: TRBV19
CDR3aa: CASSIQASSYEQYF
CDR3nt: TGTGCCAGTAGTATACAGGCGAGCTCCTACGAGCAGTACTTC

d_gene: TRBD2
j_gene: TRBJ2-1
abundance: -
v_gene: TRBV4-3
CDR3aa: CASSQSPAGGIYNEQFF
CDR3nt: TGCGCCAGCAGCCAATCCCCAGCGGGGGGGATCTACAATGAGCAGTTCTTC

d_gene: -
j_gene: TRBJ1-1
abundance: -
v_gene: TRBV28
CDR3aa: CASGTGGNEAFF
CDR3nt: TGTGCCAGCGGCACCGGAGGGAATGAAGCTTTCTTT

d_gene: -
j_gene: TRBJ2-6
abundance: -
v_gene: TRBV5-6
CDR3aa: CASTTDISPDSGANVLTF
CDR3nt: TGTGCCAGCACCACGGACATATCTCCCGACTCTGGGGCCAACGTCCTGACTTTC

d_gene: TRBD1
j_gene: TRBJ2-7
abundance: -
v_gene: TRBV6-5
CDR3aa: CASTGRGDSSYEQYF
CDR3nt: TGTGCCAGCACCGGACGAGGGGACAGTTCCTACGAGCAGTACTTC

d_gene: TRBD1
j_gene: TRBJ1-1
abundance: -
v_gene: TRBV20-1
CDR3aa: CSAWTGAEAFF
CDR3nt: TGCAGTGCTTGGACAGGGGCTGAAGCTTTCTTT

d_gene: -
j_gene: TRBJ1-5
abundance: -
v_gene: TRBV7-2
CDR3aa: CASSQPPIEGQHF
CDR3nt: TGTGCCAGCAGCCAACCACCCATCGAGGGCCAGCATTTT

d_gene: -
j_gene: TRBJ2-3
abundance: once
v_gene: TRBV6-5
CDR3aa: CASTRGLTDTQYF
CDR3nt: TGTGCCAGCACGAGAGGCCTGACAGATACGCAGTATTTT

d_gene: -
j_gene: TRBJ2-2
abundance: -
v_gene: TRBV2
CDR3aa: CASISPRGRAGELFF
CDR3nt: TGTGCCAGCATCTCGCCACGGGGTAGGGCCGGGGAGCTGTTTTTT

d_gene: TRBD2
j_gene: TRBJ2-5
abundance: -
v_gene: TRBV7-3
CDR3aa: CASSPGEGGEETQYF
CDR3nt: TGTGCCAGCAGCCCCGGGGAGGGAGGTGAAGAGACCCAGTACTTC

d_gene: -
j_gene: TRBJ1-1
abundance: -
v_gene: TRBV5-8
CDR3aa: CASSPGGGEAFF
CDR3nt: TGTGCCAGCAGCCCCGGGGGAGGTGAAGCTTTCTTT

d_gene: TRBD1
j_gene: TRBJ2-7
abundance: -
v_gene: TRBV5-5
CDR3aa: CASSWDRGFYEQYF
CDR3nt: TGTGCCAGCAGCTGGGACAGGGGGTTCTACGAGCAGTACTTC

d_gene: -
j_gene: TRBJ1-3
abundance: few
v_gene: TRBV6-5
CDR3aa: CASSYSRTVGNTIYF
CDR3nt: TGTGCCAGCAGTTACTCACGGACAGTGGGAAACACCATATATTTT

d_gene: -
j_gene: TRBJ1-3
abundance: -
v_gene: TRBV6-1
CDR3aa: CASSESFGNTIYF
CDR3nt: TGTGCCAGCAGTGAAAGCTTTGGAAACACCATATATTTT

d_gene: TRBD1
j_gene: TRBJ2-7
abundance: -
v_gene: TRBV4-1
CDR3aa: CASSQGWDRGTREQYF
CDR3nt: TGCGCCAGCAGCCAAGGGTGGGACAGGGGTACCCGCGAGCAGTACTTC

d_gene: TRBD2
j_gene: TRBJ2-7
abundance: -
v_gene: TRBV5-1
CDR3aa: CASSLEGLASEQYF
CDR3nt: TGCGCCAGCAGCTTGGAGGGACTAGCGAGCGAGCAGTACTTC

d_gene: TRBD2
j_gene: TRBJ2-2
abundance: once
v_gene: TRBV5-4
CDR3aa: CASSRGLAGGNTGELFF
CDR3nt: TGTGCCAGCAGTCGAGGACTAGCGGGGGGGAACACCGGGGAGCTGTTTTTT

d_gene: -
j_gene: TRBJ1-6
abundance: -
v_gene: TRBV7-2
CDR3aa: CASSPMPSSYNSPLHF
CDR3nt: TGTGCCAGCAGTCCGATGCCCAGCTCCTATAATTCACCCCTCCACTTT

d_gene: TRBD1
j_gene: TRBJ2-1
abundance: -
v_gene: TRBV7-6
CDR3aa: CASSLQGNEQFF
CDR3nt: TGTGCCAGCAGCCTACAGGGGAATGAGCAGTTCTTC